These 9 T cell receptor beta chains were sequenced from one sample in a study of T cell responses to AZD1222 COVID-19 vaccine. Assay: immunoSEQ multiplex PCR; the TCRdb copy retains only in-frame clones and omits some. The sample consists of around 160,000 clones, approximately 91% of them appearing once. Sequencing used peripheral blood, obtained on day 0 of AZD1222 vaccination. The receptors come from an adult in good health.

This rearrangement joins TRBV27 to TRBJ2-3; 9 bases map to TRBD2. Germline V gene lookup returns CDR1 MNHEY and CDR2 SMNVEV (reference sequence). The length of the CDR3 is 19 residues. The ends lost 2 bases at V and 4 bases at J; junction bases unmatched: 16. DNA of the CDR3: TGTGCCAGCAGTTTACGACAGATTGGTCTAGCGGGGAATCCAGATACGCAGTATTTT. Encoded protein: CASSLRQIGLAGNPDTQYF.

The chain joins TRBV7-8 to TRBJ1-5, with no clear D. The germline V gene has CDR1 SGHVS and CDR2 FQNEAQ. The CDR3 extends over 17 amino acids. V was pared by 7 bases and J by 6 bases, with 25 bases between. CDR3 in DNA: TGTGCCAGCACCACCGGGGTGGCGGATAGATTCGGTCAGCCCCAGCATTTT. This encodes CASTTGVADRFGQPQHF.

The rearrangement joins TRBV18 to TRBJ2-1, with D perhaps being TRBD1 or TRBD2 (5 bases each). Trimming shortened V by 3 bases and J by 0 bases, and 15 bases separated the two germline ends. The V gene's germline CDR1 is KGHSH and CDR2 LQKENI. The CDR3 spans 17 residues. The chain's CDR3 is CASSPFEGKSSYNEQFF. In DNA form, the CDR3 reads TGTGCCAGCTCACCGTTCGAGGGGAAGAGCTCCTACAATGAGCAGTTCTTC.

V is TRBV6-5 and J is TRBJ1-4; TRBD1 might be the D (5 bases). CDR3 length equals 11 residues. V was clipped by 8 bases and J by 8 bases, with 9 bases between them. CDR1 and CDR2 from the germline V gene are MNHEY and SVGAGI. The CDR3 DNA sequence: TGTGCCAGCGGGACCCTGGAAAAACTGTTTTTT. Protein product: CASGTLEKLFF.

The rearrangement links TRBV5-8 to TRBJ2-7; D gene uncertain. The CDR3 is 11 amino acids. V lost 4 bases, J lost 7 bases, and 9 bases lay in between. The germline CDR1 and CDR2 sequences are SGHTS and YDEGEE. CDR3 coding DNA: TGTGCCAGCAGCAGCCCCGGGGAGCAGTACTTC. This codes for CASSSPGEQYF.

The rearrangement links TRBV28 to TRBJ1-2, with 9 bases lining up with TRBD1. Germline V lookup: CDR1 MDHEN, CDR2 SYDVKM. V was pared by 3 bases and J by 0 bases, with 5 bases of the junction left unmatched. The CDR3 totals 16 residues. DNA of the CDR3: TGTGCCAGCAGTTTCCCACAGGGGGCTTCTAACTATGGCTACACCTTC. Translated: CASSFPQGASNYGYTF.

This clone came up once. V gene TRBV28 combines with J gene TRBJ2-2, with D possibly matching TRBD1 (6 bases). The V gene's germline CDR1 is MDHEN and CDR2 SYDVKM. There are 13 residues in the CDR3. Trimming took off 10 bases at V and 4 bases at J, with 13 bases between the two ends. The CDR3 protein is CATITGSTGELFF. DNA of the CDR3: TGTGCCACGATTACAGGGTCCACCGGGGAGCTGTTTTTT.

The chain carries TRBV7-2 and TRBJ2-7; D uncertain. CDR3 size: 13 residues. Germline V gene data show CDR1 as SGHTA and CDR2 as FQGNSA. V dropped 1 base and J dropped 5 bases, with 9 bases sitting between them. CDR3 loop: CASSLEPRNEQYF. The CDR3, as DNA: TGTGCCAGCAGCTTAGAGCCTAGGAACGAGCAGTACTTC.

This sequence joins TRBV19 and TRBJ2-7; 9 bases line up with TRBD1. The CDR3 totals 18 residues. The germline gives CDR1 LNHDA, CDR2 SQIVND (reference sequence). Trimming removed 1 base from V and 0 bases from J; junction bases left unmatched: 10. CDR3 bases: TGTGCCAGTAGTATAGGGGGGACAGGGAAGTGGCACTCCTACGAGCAGTACTTC. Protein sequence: CASSIGGTGKWHSYEQYF.